The 4 T cell receptor beta chains in this list originate from one sample, sequenced in a study of shared T cell receptors in the human thymus. Repertoires were generated with immunoSEQ multiplex PCR, while TCRdb's copy carries only in-frame clones and drops some. The profile covers some 700,000 clones, with roughly 88% appearing a single time and around 0.0099% taken by the ten largest. These data were likewise used in another study, on human thymus T cells.

Sequencing was carried out using thymocytes. Source of these receptors: a girl under two years old with a congenital heart defect.

The chain combines TRBV5-1 with TRBJ1-1; 9 nucleotides align to TRBD1. The CDR3 consists of 14 residues. V lost 3 bases to trimming and J lost 0 bases; unmatched junction nucleotides: 0. Per germline, CDR1 SGHRS and CDR2 YFSETQ. The CDR3 region is CASSWTGVNTEAFF. In DNA, the CDR3 is TGCGCCAGCAGCTGGACAGGGGTGAACACTGAAGCTTTCTTT.

The rearrangement joins TRBV30 to TRBJ2-1; 8 nucleotides agree with TRBD2. Germline V gives CDR1 GTSNPN, CDR2 SVGIG (reference sequence). V shed 1 base, J shed 2 bases, and the junction held 4 bases outside the gene matches. The CDR3 covers 15 residues. This CDR3 reads CAWSAHGGAYNEQFF. The CDR3, as DNA: TGTGCCTGGAGTGCACACGGGGGGGCCTACAATGAGCAGTTCTTC.

The V call is TRBV2, the J call TRBJ2-3; D is undetermined. The CDR3 is made up of 13 amino acids. From germline, CDR1 is SNHLY and CDR2 FYNNEI. V was clipped by 3 bases and J by 4 bases, with 8 bases between them. The CDR3 nucleotides read TGTGCCAGCAGTGACGGCCAGGCAGATACGCAGTATTTT. The encoded protein is CASSDGQADTQYF. Supplemented by reference TRBV2 and TRBJ2-3, the full variable domain reads EPEVTQTPSHQVTQMGQEVILRCVPISNHLYFYWYRQILGQKVEFLVSFYNNEISEKSEIFDDQFSVERPDGSNFTLKIRSTKLEDSAMYFCASSDGQADTQYFGPGTRLTVL.

The CDR3: CSSLGGVRNGTQYF. CDR3 nucleotides: TGCAGCTCCCTGGGGGGAGTGCGCAACGGGACCCAGTACTTC. This chain uses TRBV29-1 with TRBJ2-5; tentatively, D is TRBD2 (6 bases). The CDR3 consists of 14 residues. Per the germline V gene, CDR1 is SQVTM and CDR2 is ANQGSEA. Trimming shortened V by 8 bases and J by 7 bases, and 23 bases separated the two germline ends.